These T cell receptor beta chains were read from a single sample in a study of CD8 T cells in Susac syndrome. MiXCR was run by TCRdb on the immunoSEQ multiplex PCR reads, yielding one entry per CDR3 protein. The data hold under 200,000 distinct CDR3 sequences, with roughly nine tenths observed a single time. Sequencing used CD4+ T cells from PBMCs. The receptors were gathered from a human donor with Susac syndrome. Both conserved end residues are part of each CDR3. The D gene is left open where the match is weak. A clone size is listed for some rows: how often the clone was seen (once, few, many), or a class if it is expanded.

d_gene,abundance,v_gene,j_gene,CDR3nt,CDR3aa
TRBD2,once,TRBV27,TRBJ2-7,TGTGCCAGCAGTGCCGAACTAGCGCGCATCCCATGGGAGCAGTACTTC,CASSAELARIPWEQYF
TRBD1,.,TRBV20-1,TRBJ1-2,TGCAGTGCCAAGGGACAGGGCGGCTACACCTTC,CSAKGQGGYTF
.,.,TRBV6-6,TRBJ1-3,TGTGCCAGCCGAATTGGAAACACCATATATTTT,CASRIGNTIYF
TRBD2,.,TRBV19,TRBJ2-1,TGTGCCAGTAGTGTAATAAGGACTAGCGGGAGTAATGAGCAGTTCTTC,CASSVIRTSGSNEQFF
TRBD2,.,TRBV9,TRBJ2-2,TGTGCCAGCAGCCTCTCCGCTAGCGGCAACACCGGGGAGCTGTTTTTT,CASSLSASGNTGELFF
.,.,TRBV20-1,TRBJ2-3,TGCAGTGCTAGCCCCGGGGGCCGAGATACGCAGTATTTT,CSASPGGRDTQYF
TRBD1,.,TRBV18,TRBJ2-7,TGTGCCAGCTCACCACCGGGACAGGCGTACTCCTACGAGCAGTACTTC,CASSPPGQAYSYEQYF
.,.,TRBV3-1,TRBJ2-3,TGTGCCAGCAGCCAACCCGGGGCTAGCACAGATACGCAGTATTTT,CASSQPGASTDTQYF
.,.,TRBV20-1,TRBJ2-3,TGCAGTGCTAGGGTTAACCCCACAGATACGCAGTATTTT,CSARVNPTDTQYF
.,.,TRBV5-1,TRBJ2-3,TGCGCCAGCAGCGCCGACAGCAGTCGCACAGATACGCAGTATTTT,CASSADSSRTDTQYF
TRBD2,few,TRBV28,TRBJ2-1,TGTGCCAGCAGGGCTGCGGGACTAGCGGGGGGAAATGAGCAGTTCTTC,CASRAAGLAGGNEQFF
TRBD2,.,TRBV20-1,TRBJ2-3,TGCAGTGCTAGACTAGCGGGGGGGCTGCAGTATTTT,CSARLAGGLQYF
TRBD2,.,TRBV9,TRBJ2-3,TGTGCCAGCAGCCACCCAACAGGTAGCGGGGGGCCAGATACGCAGTATTTT,CASSHPTGSGGPDTQYF
.,.,TRBV6-5,TRBJ1-2,TGTGCCAGCAGTTACTCGTATAGGGGGGGCCTGATCTATGGCTACACCTTC,CASSYSYRGGLIYGYTF
TRBD2,.,TRBV7-3,TRBJ2-2,TGTGCCACCGGGACTAGCCCCACCGGGGAGCTGTTTTTT,CATGTSPTGELFF
.,.,TRBV20-1,TRBJ1-5,TGCAGTGCTTGCCGTTCCCAAGTGGGCAATCAGCCCCAGCATTTT,CSACRSQVGNQPQHF
.,.,TRBV12-3/TRBV12-4,TRBJ2-7,TGTGCCAGCAGTAACGGACAGATCTACGAGCAGTACTTC,CASSNGQIYEQYF
TRBD1,.,TRBV6-1,TRBJ2-4,TGTGCCAGCAGTGGACAGGGGGCAGGGTCCAAAAACATTCAGTACTTC,CASSGQGAGSKNIQYF